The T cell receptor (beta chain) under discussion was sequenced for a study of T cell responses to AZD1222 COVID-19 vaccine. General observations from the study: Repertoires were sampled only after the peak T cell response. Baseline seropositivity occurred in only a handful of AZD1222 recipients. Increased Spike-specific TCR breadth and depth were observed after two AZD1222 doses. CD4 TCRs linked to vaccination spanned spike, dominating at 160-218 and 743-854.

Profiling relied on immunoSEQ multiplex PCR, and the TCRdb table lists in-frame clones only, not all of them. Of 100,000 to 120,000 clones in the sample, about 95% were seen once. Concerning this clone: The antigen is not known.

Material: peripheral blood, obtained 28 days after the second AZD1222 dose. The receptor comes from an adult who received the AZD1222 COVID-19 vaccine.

The CDR3 DNA reads TGCGCCAGCAGCTTCGGTCCAGGGGACGGAAACACCATATATTTT. It yields the protein CASSFGPGDGNTIYF. The rearrangement uses TRBV5-1 and TRBJ1-3; a weak D match, TRBD1 (6 bases). Germline assignment: CDR1 SGHRS and CDR2 YFSETQ. Trimming took off 2 bases at V and 4 bases at J, with 13 bases between the two ends. This CDR3 comprises 15 residues.